Following are 22 T cell receptor beta chains from one sample sequenced in a study of T cells in localized non-small cell lung cancer. Assay used: immunoSEQ multiplex PCR; TCRdb lists only in-frame clones, some missing. The table has approximately 67,000 clones, roughly 86% seen once. The sample consisted of peripheral blood, taken before any cancer treatment. The source is a female donor at least 60 years old with stage I lung adenocarcinoma.

The J gene is TRBJ2-5, the V gene TRBV11-3; 7 bases map to TRBD2. Germline CDR1 and CDR2: SGHNT and YENEEA. CDR3 size: 14 residues. J lost 5 bases, V lost 2 bases, and 5 bases had no gene match. CDR3 sequence (DNA): TGTGCCAGCAGCTTAACGACTAGCACGGAGACCCAGTACTTC. Protein: CASSLTTSTETQYF.

The chain joins TRBV2 to TRBJ1-2; D is unclear. The CDR3 length is 15 residues. The V end was cut by 3 bases, the J end by 8 bases, with 19 bases between. From germline, CDR1 is SNHLY and CDR2 FYNNEI. The CDR3 DNA reads TGTGCCAGCAGTGACTACCTAATATCAGCGGGGGGCTACACCTTC. It translates to CASSDYLISAGGYTF.

The chain carries TRBV2 and TRBJ2-7; possible D gene TRBD2, 6 bases. Germline V CDR1 and CDR2: SNHLY, FYNNEI. V gave up 3 bases and J gave up 7 bases, with 19 bases separating them. The CDR3 is made up of 15 amino acids. CDR3 amino acids: CASSDGGRDRGEQYF. CDR3 bases: TGTGCCAGCAGTGACGGGGGTAGGGATCGTGGGGAGCAGTACTTC. The full variable domain, its missing parts supplied by reference TRBV2 and TRBJ2-7, is EPEVTQTPSHQVTQMGQEVILRCVPISNHLYFYWYRQILGQKVEFLVSFYNNEISEKSEIFDDQFSVERPDGSNFTLKIRSTKLEDSAMYFCASSDGGRDRGEQYFGPGTRLTVT.

The chain combines TRBV20-1 with TRBJ2-7; TRBD2 is a possible D gene (6 bases). This CDR3 comprises 11 residues. The V end was cut by 3 bases, the J end by 5 bases, with 8 bases between. CDR1 and CDR2 (germline): DFQATT, SNEGSKA (reference sequence). As DNA, the CDR3 is TGCAGTGCTAGCGGGAGCAACGAGCAGTACTTC. It is translated as CSASGSNEQYF.

About this clone: Other DNA sequences in this specimen translate into the identical CDR3. CDR3 in amino acids: CAWSVLGYEQYF. CDR3 DNA: TGTGCCTGGAGTGTACTTGGCTACGAGCAGTACTTC. The rearrangement joins TRBV30 to TRBJ2-7, with D unresolved. This CDR3 is built from 12 residues. The germline gives CDR1 GTSNPN, CDR2 SVGIG (reference sequence). V lost 0 bases and J 3 bases, leaving 6 bases between the germline ends.

The chain joins TRBV13 to TRBJ2-7; no firm D call. Looked up from germline, CDR1 is PRHDT and CDR2 is FYEKMQ (reference sequence). The V and J ends lost 2 bases and 5 bases respectively, with 4 bases between them. The CDR3 totals 11 residues. CDR3 in amino acids: CASSLSDEQYF. The CDR3 nucleotides read TGTGCCAGCAGCTTATCGGACGAGCAGTACTTC.

The genes are TRBV13 and TRBJ2-3, with TRBD1 matching over 8 bases. The J segment lost 3 bases and the V segment lost 5 bases, leaving 10 bases of the junction unmatched. Germline-derived CDR1 and CDR2 are PRHDT and FYEKMQ (reference sequence). The CDR3 has 16 amino acids. In DNA, the CDR3 is TGTGCCAGCAGCACCAGCGGACAGGGTAAAACAGATACGCAGTATTTT. Protein product: CASSTSGQGKTDTQYF.

V gene TRBV6-5 combines with J gene TRBJ2-7, with 7 bases matching TRBD1. This CDR3 spans 13 amino acids. The germline CDR1 and CDR2 sequences are MNHEY and SVGAGI. The trim removed 5 bases at V and 2 bases at J, leaving 3 bases unmatched. The CDR3, as DNA: TGTGCCAGCAGTCTAGGGACAGCCTACGAGCAGTACTTC. It is translated as CASSLGTAYEQYF.

This chain links TRBV5-1 with TRBJ2-1; D is ambiguous. Germline CDR1 SGHRS, CDR2 YFSETQ. V lost 4 bases to trimming and J lost 10 bases, with 15 bases between them. This CDR3 comprises 13 residues. The chain's CDR3 is CASSPRPEGEQFF. CDR3 nucleotide sequence: TGCGCCAGCAGCCCAAGGCCGGAAGGAGAGCAGTTCTTC.

The J gene is TRBJ2-7, the V gene TRBV18; 8 bases match TRBD1. The V segment lost 6 bases and the J segment 0 bases; nucleotides outside the gene matches: 10. This CDR3 has 16 residues. Germline V gene lookup returns CDR1 KGHSH and CDR2 LQKENI. Written as DNA, the CDR3 is TGTGCCAGCTCCCCCTGGGGGACAGGAGGCTCCTACGAGCAGTACTTC. It yields the protein CASSPWGTGGSYEQYF. Filled out from reference TRBV18 and TRBJ2-7, the complete variable domain reads NAGVMQNPRHLVRRRGQEARLRCSPMKGHSHVYWYRQLPEEGLKFMVYLQKENIIDESGMPKERFSAEFPKEGPSILRIQQVVRGDSAAYFCASSPWGTGGSYEQYFGPGTRLTVT.

This clone appeared a single time. Distinct nucleotide sequences in the sample also encode this CDR3. V is TRBV5-4 and J is TRBJ1-2; D is perhaps TRBD1 (6 bases). This CDR3 region has 13 residues. Trimming stripped 0 bases from V and 4 bases from J, with 7 bases between. Germline values: CDR1 SGHNT, CDR2 YYREEE (reference sequence). The CDR3 loop reads CASSLEGGYGYTF. DNA for the CDR3: TGTGCCAGCAGCTTGGAGGGGGGCTATGGCTACACCTTC.

The chain's CDR3 is CASSFTPGSTDTQYF. Here the CDR3 DNA reads TGTGCCAGCAGCTTCACGCCTGGTAGCACAGATACGCAGTATTTT. The chain is built from TRBV7-3 and TRBJ2-3; D gene uncertain. Trimming took off 3 bases at V and 0 bases at J, with 10 bases between the two ends. The germline V gene has CDR1 SGHTA and CDR2 FQGTGA. This CDR3 is built from 15 residues.

V usage is TRBV6-5 and J usage is TRBJ2-2; weak D call: TRBD2 (6 bases). CDR3 size: 15 residues. Germline CDR1 reads MNHEY; CDR2 reads SVGAGI. V was clipped by 7 bases and J by 0 bases, with 12 bases between them. CDR3 residues: CASMPAGTNTGELFF. The CDR3 region has the DNA TGTGCCAGCATGCCGGCGGGGACGAACACCGGGGAGCTGTTTTTT.

This clone was detected once. The rearrangement links TRBV19 to TRBJ1-3; D unclear. Germline CDR1 is LNHDA and CDR2 is SQIVND (reference sequence). CDR3 length: 13 amino acids. The V and J ends lost 5 bases and 4 bases respectively, with 9 bases between them. The chain's CDR3 is CASSLRTGNTIYF. The CDR3 DNA is TGTGCCAGTAGTCTACGGACGGGAAACACCATATATTTT.

The count of this clone is one. The chain joins TRBV5-4 to TRBJ2-7; TRBD2 aligns across 10 bases. With 1 base clipped from V and 2 bases from J, the junction kept 3 bases outside the gene matches. CDR3 size: 15 residues. CDR1 and CDR2 from the germline V gene are SGHNT and YYREEE (reference sequence). The CDR3 sequence: CASSLSGRATYEQYF. CDR3 DNA sequence: TGTGCCAGCAGCTTGAGCGGGAGGGCAACCTACGAGCAGTACTTC.

The rearrangement uses TRBV29-1 and TRBJ1-2; weak D call: TRBD1 (6 bases). Trimming took off 2 bases at V and 6 bases at J, with 10 bases between the two ends. Germline V gene lookup returns CDR1 SQVTM and CDR2 ANQGSEA. The CDR3 totals 12 residues. The CDR3 loop is CSVERPGDGYTF. CDR3 nucleotides: TGCAGCGTTGAAAGGCCAGGGGATGGCTACACCTTC. Full variable domain (rest looked up from reference TRBV29-1 and TRBJ1-2): SAVISQKPSRDICQRGTSLTIQCQVDSQVTMMFWYRQQPGQSLTLIATANQGSEATYESGFVIDKFPISRPNLTFSTLTVSNMSPEDSSIYLCSVERPGDGYTFGSGTRLTVV.

V is TRBV19 and J is TRBJ1-5; the D is unclear. The CDR3 extends over 17 amino acids. V lost 0 bases and J 6 bases, leaving 18 bases between the germline ends. Germline V gene sequence: CDR1 LNHDA, CDR2 SQIVND (reference sequence). The CDR3, as DNA: TGTGCCAGTAGTATAGATCCCTCCCTGAGGACGGGTCAGCCCCAGCATTTT. The encoded protein is CASSIDPSLRTGQPQHF.

The chain uses TRBV5-4 and TRBJ2-7, with unresolved D. The CDR3 covers 13 residues. From germline, CDR1 is SGHNT and CDR2 YYREEE (reference sequence). Trimming took off 2 bases at V and 6 bases at J, with 12 bases between the two ends. The CDR3 coding sequence is TGTGCCAGCAGCTTTGGTGGGAAGAGCGAGCAGTACTTC. This sequence encodes CASSFGGKSEQYF.

This clone was observed a single time. The CDR3 loop is CAISAATSPLHF. The DNA of the CDR3 is TGTGCCATCAGTGCAGCAACTTCACCCCTCCACTTT. This rearrangement joins TRBV10-3 to TRBJ1-6, with D unclear. Trimming pared 4 bases from V and 9 bases from J, leaving 7 bases between. The CDR3 is 12 residues long. Germline CDR1 and CDR2: ENHRY and SYGVKD.

This chain connects TRBV18 to TRBJ2-3; D is unresolved. V lost 0 bases to trimming and J lost 5 bases, with 12 bases between them. CDR1 and CDR2 from the germline V gene are KGHSH and LQKENI. This CDR3 contains 15 residues. The CDR3 DNA reads TGTGCCAGCTCACCACCTTTAAAGGACCGAGATACGCAGTATTTT. As protein: CASSPPLKDRDTQYF.

This clone appeared a single time. The rearrangement links TRBV9 to TRBJ2-3; TRBD2 is a possible D gene (6 bases). Trimming shortened V by 2 bases and J by 1 base, and 14 bases separated the two germline ends. Germline CDR1 reads SGDLS; CDR2 reads YYNGEE. The CDR3 has 16 amino acids. In nucleotides, the CDR3 is TGTGCCAGCAGCGTTCGTCAAGGCGGGGGCACAGATACGCAGTATTTT. The encoded protein is CASSVRQGGGTDTQYF.

This clone was seen a single time. The V call is TRBV5-1, the J call TRBJ2-5; D uncertain. The V end lost 0 bases, the J end lost 6 bases, and 9 bases lay between the germline ends. The CDR3 contains 13 residues. CDR1 is SGHRS and CDR2 is YFSETQ in the germline V gene. This CDR3 reads CASSLDPLQTQYF. DNA for the CDR3: TGCGCCAGCAGCTTGGATCCTCTTCAGACCCAGTACTTC.